This is a list of T cell receptor beta chains from one sample in a study of response to subunit inactivated influenza vaccine. TCRdb called the RT-PCR reads again in MiXCR, with one record for every CDR3 protein. The sample holds about 540,000 distinct CDR3 sequences, around 21% seen once. These data were also reused for a study on T cells expressing NK-cell markers.

The source was CD4+ T cells sorted from PBMCs, collected 11 to 12 days after vaccination. These receptors were taken from a man aged 45 to 65 who received an inactivated influenza vaccine. Both conserved end residues are part of each CDR3. Each record gives: D gene, J gene, V gene, clone size, CDR3 protein, CDR3 DNA. D genes are given only for firm matches. The size entry is marked missing in some rows and otherwise reads once, few, many or a size class.

d_call: TRBD1
j_call: TRBJ1-2
v_call: TRBV7-9
clone_size: few
cdr3_aa: CASSPQGLGYTF
cdr3_nt: TGTGCCAGCAGCCCACAGGGGCTTGGCTACACCTTC

d_call: .
j_call: TRBJ2-1
v_call: TRBV24-1
clone_size: few
cdr3_aa: CATSDRDSLLEQFF
cdr3_nt: TGTGCCACCAGTGATAGGGACTCGCTTCTTGAGCAGTTCTTC

d_call: TRBD1
j_call: TRBJ1-6
v_call: TRBV7-2
clone_size: few
cdr3_aa: CASSRRDRHNSPLHF
cdr3_nt: TGTGCCAGCAGCCGCCGGGACAGGCATAATTCACCCCTCCACTTT

d_call: TRBD2
j_call: TRBJ2-1
v_call: TRBV11-2
clone_size: .
cdr3_aa: CASSLDIASGGYNEQFF
cdr3_nt: TGTGCCAGCAGCTTAGATATTGCTAGCGGGGGTTACAATGAGCAGTTCTTC

d_call: .
j_call: TRBJ1-1
v_call: TRBV12-3/TRBV12-4
clone_size: .
cdr3_aa: CASSVDREAFF
cdr3_nt: TGTGCCAGCAGTGTCGACAGGGAAGCTTTCTTT

d_call: TRBD1
j_call: TRBJ2-7
v_call: TRBV12-3/TRBV12-4
clone_size: .
cdr3_aa: CASSNPSLTGSYEQYF
cdr3_nt: TGTGCCAGCAGCAATCCCTCCCTGACAGGGTCCTACGAGCAGTACTTC

d_call: .
j_call: TRBJ2-7
v_call: TRBV12-3/TRBV12-4
clone_size: many
cdr3_aa: CASSPGFYEQYF
cdr3_nt: TGTGCCAGCAGTCCTGGCTTCTACGAGCAGTACTTC

d_call: TRBD1
j_call: TRBJ1-6
v_call: TRBV10-3
clone_size: few
cdr3_aa: CASQQGSYNSPLHF
cdr3_nt: TGTGCCTCTCAACAGGGGTCCTATAATTCACCCCTCCACTTT

d_call: .
j_call: TRBJ2-2
v_call: TRBV4-3
clone_size: few
cdr3_aa: CASSQEEASQSTGELFF
cdr3_nt: TGCGCCAGCAGCCAAGAAGAGGCCAGCCAGTCCACCGGGGAGCTGTTTTTT

d_call: TRBD1
j_call: TRBJ2-5
v_call: TRBV20-1
clone_size: .
cdr3_aa: CSARDYGRGRETQYF
cdr3_nt: TGCAGTGCTAGAGATTACGGCAGGGGGCGAGAGACCCAGTACTTC

d_call: .
j_call: TRBJ1-5
v_call: TRBV25-1
clone_size: .
cdr3_aa: CASSDPRTDQPQHF
cdr3_nt: TGTGCCAGCAGTGACCCCCGGACAGACCAGCCCCAGCATTTT

d_call: TRBD1
j_call: TRBJ1-2
v_call: TRBV27
clone_size: .
cdr3_aa: CASSSGDSVNYGYTF
cdr3_nt: TGTGCCAGCAGTTCGGGGGACAGCGTAAACTATGGCTACACCTTC

d_call: .
j_call: TRBJ2-5
v_call: TRBV20-1
clone_size: many
cdr3_aa: CSAHPQGLRETQYF
cdr3_nt: TGCAGTGCTCACCCCCAGGGGCTCCGAGAGACCCAGTACTTC

d_call: .
j_call: TRBJ2-3
v_call: TRBV29-1
clone_size: .
cdr3_aa: CSVGTSPLRGPQYF
cdr3_nt: TGCAGCGTCGGAACAAGTCCCCTCCGGGGCCCGCAGTATTTT

d_call: .
j_call: TRBJ2-7
v_call: TRBV7-3
clone_size: few
cdr3_aa: CASSPGGPGEQYF
cdr3_nt: TGTGCCAGCAGCCCCGGGGGGCCGGGCGAGCAGTACTTC

d_call: .
j_call: TRBJ1-1
v_call: TRBV7-8
clone_size: .
cdr3_aa: CASSARVPEAFF
cdr3_nt: TGTGCCAGCAGCGCCCGAGTCCCTGAAGCTTTCTTT

d_call: TRBD1
j_call: TRBJ1-1
v_call: TRBV12-3/TRBV12-4
clone_size: .
cdr3_aa: CASSTGVAEAFF
cdr3_nt: TGTGCCAGCAGTACAGGGGTGGCGGAAGCTTTCTTT

d_call: TRBD2
j_call: TRBJ2-5
v_call: TRBV7-2
clone_size: few
cdr3_aa: CASSFLAGPQETQYF
cdr3_nt: TGTGCCAGCAGCTTCCTAGCGGGGCCACAAGAGACCCAGTACTTC

d_call: .
j_call: TRBJ2-3
v_call: TRBV19
clone_size: .
cdr3_aa: CASSVRGGTDTQYF
cdr3_nt: TGTGCCAGTAGTGTAAGGGGCGGCACAGATACGCAGTATTTT

d_call: .
j_call: TRBJ1-4
v_call: TRBV5-1
clone_size: .
cdr3_aa: CASSSGRDGEKLFF
cdr3_nt: TGCGCCAGCAGCTCGGGCAGGGATGGGGAAAAACTGTTTTTT

d_call: TRBD1
j_call: TRBJ2-7
v_call: TRBV11-3
clone_size: .
cdr3_aa: CASSNRQGTEQYF
cdr3_nt: TGTGCCAGCTCAAACAGACAGGGCACCGAGCAGTACTTC

d_call: .
j_call: TRBJ2-1
v_call: TRBV5-6
clone_size: few
cdr3_aa: CASNPRGFNEQFF
cdr3_nt: TGTGCCAGCAACCCCAGGGGATTCAATGAGCAGTTCTTC

d_call: .
j_call: TRBJ2-7
v_call: TRBV12-3/TRBV12-4
clone_size: many
cdr3_aa: CASRPGTRTYEQYF
cdr3_nt: TGTGCCAGCAGGCCCGGGACAAGAACCTACGAGCAGTACTTC

d_call: TRBD2
j_call: TRBJ2-7
v_call: TRBV20-1
clone_size: few
cdr3_aa: CSARASGPYEQYF
cdr3_nt: TGCAGTGCTAGAGCTAGCGGCCCCTACGAGCAGTACTTC

d_call: TRBD1
j_call: TRBJ1-1
v_call: TRBV18
clone_size: many
cdr3_aa: CASSRQGSLGTEAFF
cdr3_nt: TGTGCCAGCTCAAGACAGGGATCCTTGGGCACTGAAGCTTTCTTT

d_call: TRBD1
j_call: TRBJ2-7
v_call: TRBV4-1
clone_size: once
cdr3_aa: CASSRPGGKYEQYF
cdr3_nt: TGCGCCAGCAGCCGGCCAGGGGGCAAATACGAGCAGTACTTC

d_call: TRBD2
j_call: TRBJ2-1
v_call: TRBV6-2/TRBV6-3
clone_size: .
cdr3_aa: CASRRGLAGAYNEQFF
cdr3_nt: TGTGCCAGCAGACGGGGACTAGCGGGAGCGTACAATGAGCAGTTCTTC

d_call: .
j_call: TRBJ2-3
v_call: TRBV19
clone_size: .
cdr3_aa: CASSIDPGTDTQYF
cdr3_nt: TGTGCCAGTAGTATAGATCCAGGCACAGATACGCAGTATTTT

d_call: TRBD1
j_call: TRBJ2-7
v_call: TRBV7-9
clone_size: .
cdr3_aa: CASSIRTGFGTYEQYF
cdr3_nt: TGTGCCAGCAGCATACGGACAGGGTTTGGAACCTACGAGCAGTACTTC

d_call: TRBD1
j_call: TRBJ1-1
v_call: TRBV4-3
clone_size: .
cdr3_aa: CASSQGTGSNTEAFF
cdr3_nt: TGCGCCAGCAGCCAGGGGACAGGGTCGAACACTGAAGCTTTCTTT

d_call: TRBD1
j_call: TRBJ2-1
v_call: TRBV6-2/TRBV6-3
clone_size: .
cdr3_aa: CASSTHYRQGADNEQFF
cdr3_nt: TGTGCCAGCAGTACCCACTACAGACAGGGGGCAGACAATGAGCAGTTCTTC

d_call: .
j_call: TRBJ2-7
v_call: TRBV20-1
clone_size: once
cdr3_aa: CSARVGTIDEQYF
cdr3_nt: TGCAGTGCTAGAGTAGGGACGATTGACGAGCAGTACTTC

d_call: TRBD1
j_call: TRBJ1-6
v_call: TRBV6-1
clone_size: .
cdr3_aa: CASTMTGENNSPLHF
cdr3_nt: TGTGCCAGCACCATGACAGGGGAGAATAATTCACCCCTCCACTTT